Listed here are 10 T cell receptor beta chains from one sample, sequenced in a study of PD-1 blockade in classical Hodgkin lymphoma. Time point defined: newly diagnosed, previously untreated cHL patient sample. The table came from immunoSEQ multiplex PCR; TCRdb's copy has only in-frame clones and leaves some out. The data show about 47,000 clones, with just over 90% seen just once and around 5% held by the top ten. The sequenced material came from peripheral blood mononuclear cells (PBMCs). The receptors shown here come from a human donor with classical Hodgkin lymphoma.

The table lists this clone with a count of one. A read error may produce the germline difference seen at one junction end. This sequence joins TRBV30 and TRBJ2-1, with D perhaps matching TRBD1 or TRBD2 (5 bases each). Per the germline V gene, CDR1 is GTSNPN and CDR2 is SVGIG (reference sequence). CDR3 length: 14 residues. CDR3 in DNA: TGTGCCTGGAGCCTAGAGGTCGGGACCAATCAGCAGTTCTTC. It yields the protein CAWSLEVGTNQQFF.

The chain combines TRBV7-3 with TRBJ1-1; no firm D call. The CDR3 sequence is 12 residues long. V was cut by 3 bases and J by 6 bases, with 8 bases left in between. Germline V gene data show CDR1 as SGHTA and CDR2 as FQGTGA. This CDR3 is CASSLGRAEAFF. CDR3 DNA sequence: TGTGCCAGCAGCTTGGGGAGAGCTGAAGCTTTCTTT.

V is TRBV6-1 and J is TRBJ2-7, with a weak D call TRBD2 (5 bases). The germline V and J ends were trimmed by 6 bases and 5 bases, with 14 bases remaining between them. The CDR3 extends over 13 amino acids. Germline V gene lookup returns CDR1 MNHNS and CDR2 SASEGT. The CDR3 DNA is TGTGCCAGCAGGGGAGTCGCGGGCCACGAGCAGTACTTC. Protein product: CASRGVAGHEQYF.

The chain carries TRBV5-1 and TRBJ1-1; a weak D match, TRBD1 (5 bases). Germline V gives CDR1 SGHRS, CDR2 YFSETQ. This CDR3 contains 15 residues. The germline V and J ends were trimmed by 9 bases and 3 bases, with 21 bases remaining between them. CDR3 sequence (DNA): TGCGCCACCGACCCCGAGGGATTGGGACACACTGAAGCTTTCTTT. Amino acids: CATDPEGLGHTEAFF.

CDR3 DNA sequence: TGTGCCAGCAGTTTCGCGGGGGGGCTCGGAGAGCAGTACGTC. This sequence encodes CASSFAGGLGEQYV. The V and J genes are TRBV28 and TRBJ2-7; TRBD2 matches at 9 bases. The CDR3 sequence is 14 residues long. Germline V gene data show CDR1 as MDHEN and CDR2 as SYDVKM. V was pared by 3 bases and J by 7 bases, with 7 bases of the junction left unmatched.

The V call is TRBV4-1, the J call TRBJ1-1, with a possible D match to TRBD1 (6 bases). Between the trimmed V and J ends, which lost 2 bases and 7 bases, there was a span of 11 bases. From germline, CDR1 is MGHRA and CDR2 YSYEKL. This CDR3 comprises 13 residues. The chain's CDR3 is CASSQTGTLEAFF. CDR3 coding DNA: TGCGCCAGCAGCCAAACCGGGACACTTGAAGCTTTCTTT.

V and J are TRBV18 and TRBJ1-5, with D tentatively TRBD1 (5 bases). The germline V gene encodes CDR1 KGHSH and CDR2 LQKENI. V lost 6 bases and J lost 5, with 11 bases in between. The CDR3 has 13 amino acids. The CDR3 DNA reads as TGTGCCAGCTCCCCAGGGTTTGATCAGCCCCAGCATTTT. Amino acid sequence: CASSPGFDQPQHF.

The chain employs TRBV7-9 and TRBJ1-1; a weak D match, TRBD1 (5 bases). The germline CDR1 and CDR2 sequences are SEHNR and FQNEAQ (reference sequence). Trimming stripped 0 bases from V and 3 bases from J, with 11 bases between. The CDR3 sequence is 15 residues long. CDR3 sequence reads: CASSLAQGRDTEAFF. CDR3 nucleotide sequence: TGTGCCAGCAGCTTAGCCCAGGGAAGGGACACTGAAGCTTTCTTT.

This chain connects TRBV6-5 to TRBJ1-2, with D maybe TRBD1 (5 bases). This CDR3 is 15 amino acids long. From germline, CDR1 is MNHEY and CDR2 SVGAGI. Trimming pared 6 bases from V and 4 bases from J, leaving 18 bases between. The CDR3 DNA is TGTGCCAGCAGCCGAAATCCGGGGCAGGGCTATGGCTACACCTTC. Protein product: CASSRNPGQGYGYTF.

This chain connects TRBV6-1 to TRBJ1-5; possibly TRBD1 for D (5 bases). The CDR3 is made up of 12 amino acids. The V end lost 8 bases, the J end lost 6 bases, and 11 bases lay between the germline ends. Per germline, CDR1 MNHNS and CDR2 SASEGT. CDR3 bases: TGTGCCAGCCGGACGGGGGGTCAGCCCCAGCATTTT. Translated, it gives CASRTGGQPQHF.